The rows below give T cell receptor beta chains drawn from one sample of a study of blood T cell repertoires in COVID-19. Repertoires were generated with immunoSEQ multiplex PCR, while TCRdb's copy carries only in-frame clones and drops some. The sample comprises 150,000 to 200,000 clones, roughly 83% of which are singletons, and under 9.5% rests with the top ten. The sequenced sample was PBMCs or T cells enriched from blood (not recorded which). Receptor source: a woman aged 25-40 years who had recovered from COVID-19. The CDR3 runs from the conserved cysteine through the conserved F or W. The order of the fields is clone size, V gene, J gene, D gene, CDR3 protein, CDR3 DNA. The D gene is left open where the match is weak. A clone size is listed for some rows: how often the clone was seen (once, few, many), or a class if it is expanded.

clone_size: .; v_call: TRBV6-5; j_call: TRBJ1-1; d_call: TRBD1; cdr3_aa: CASREGAFNTEAFF; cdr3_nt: TGTGCCAGCAGGGAGGGGGCTTTTAACACTGAAGCTTTCTTT
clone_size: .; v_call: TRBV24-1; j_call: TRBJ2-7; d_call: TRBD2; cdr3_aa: CATSDSRATSGRVGEQYF; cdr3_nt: TGTGCCACCAGTGACTCCAGGGCCACTAGCGGGAGAGTGGGCGAGCAGTACTTC
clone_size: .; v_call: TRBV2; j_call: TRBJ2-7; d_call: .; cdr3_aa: CASSPVSYEQYF; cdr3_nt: TGTGCCAGCTCCCCTGTATCCTACGAGCAGTACTTC
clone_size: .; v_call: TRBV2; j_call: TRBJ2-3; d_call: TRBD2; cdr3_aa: CASSEFSWTSGVTDTQYF; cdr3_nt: TGTGCCAGCAGTGAGTTTAGTTGGACTAGCGGCGTCACAGATACGCAGTATTTT
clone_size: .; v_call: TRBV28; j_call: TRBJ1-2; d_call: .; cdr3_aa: CASSFDSNYGYTF; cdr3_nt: TGTGCCAGCAGTTTTGACAGCAACTATGGCTACACCTTC
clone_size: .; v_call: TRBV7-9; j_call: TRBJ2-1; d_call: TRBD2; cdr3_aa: CASSAEFRAGGQQQFF; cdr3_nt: TGTGCCAGCAGCGCAGAATTTAGAGCGGGAGGGCAACAGCAGTTCTTC
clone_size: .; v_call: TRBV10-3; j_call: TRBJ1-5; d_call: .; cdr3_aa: CAISASPRQGNQPQHF; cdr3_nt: TGTGCCATCAGTGCCTCACCGAGACAGGGCAATCAGCCCCAGCATTTT
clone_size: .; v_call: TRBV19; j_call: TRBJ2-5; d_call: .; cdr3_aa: CASSTIIRTQIARQETQYF; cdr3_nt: TGTGCCAGTAGTACGATAATTAGGACTCAAATTGCACGGCAAGAGACCCAGTACTTC
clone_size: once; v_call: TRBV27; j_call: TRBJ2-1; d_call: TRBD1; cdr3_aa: CASSPFRGLLQSSYNEQFF; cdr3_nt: TGTGCCAGCAGCCCGTTCAGGGGGCTGCTTCAAAGCTCCTACAATGAGCAGTTCTTC
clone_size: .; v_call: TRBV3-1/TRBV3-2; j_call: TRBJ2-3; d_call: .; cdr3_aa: CASSGGLAGYELDADTQYF; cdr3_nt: TGTGCCAGCAGCGGAGGACTTGCGGGGTACGAATTAGACGCAGATACGCAGTATTTT
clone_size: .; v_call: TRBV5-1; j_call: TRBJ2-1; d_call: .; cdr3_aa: CASSLEGTSSNEQFF; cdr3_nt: TGCGCCAGCAGCTTGGAGGGGACTTCCTCCAATGAGCAGTTCTTC
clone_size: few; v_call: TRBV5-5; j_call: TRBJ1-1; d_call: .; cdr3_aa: CASSTFRGRPAEAFF; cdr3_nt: TGTGCCAGCAGCACTTTTCGAGGGCGCCCGGCTGAAGCTTTCTTT
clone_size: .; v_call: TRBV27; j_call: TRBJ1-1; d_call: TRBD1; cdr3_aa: CASSSNPGTGGAREAFF; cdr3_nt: TGTGCCAGCAGTTCAAATCCCGGGACAGGGGGCGCTCGAGAAGCTTTCTTT
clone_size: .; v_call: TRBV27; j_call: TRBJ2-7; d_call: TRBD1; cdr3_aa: CASTTGGAEAYEQYF; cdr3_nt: TGTGCCAGCACAACAGGGGGCGCGGAAGCCTACGAGCAGTACTTC
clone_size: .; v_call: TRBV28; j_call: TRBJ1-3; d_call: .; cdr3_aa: CASSSSEGNTIYF; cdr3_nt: TGTGCCAGCAGTTCATCGGAGGGAAACACCATATATTTT
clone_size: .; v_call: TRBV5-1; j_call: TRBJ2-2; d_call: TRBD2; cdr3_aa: CASRTSGKNGELFF; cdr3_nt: TGCGCCAGCAGAACTAGCGGGAAGAACGGGGAGCTGTTTTTT
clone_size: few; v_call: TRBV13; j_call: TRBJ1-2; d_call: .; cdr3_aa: CASSLGQGDYGYTF; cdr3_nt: TGTGCCAGCAGCTTAGGACAGGGCGACTATGGCTACACCTTC
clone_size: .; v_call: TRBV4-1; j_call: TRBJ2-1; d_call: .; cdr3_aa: CASSQEWAARGNEQFF; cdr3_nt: TGCGCCAGCAGCCAAGAGTGGGCGGCAAGGGGCAATGAGCAGTTCTTC
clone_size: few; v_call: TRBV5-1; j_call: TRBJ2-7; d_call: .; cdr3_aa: CASSLGVGADEQYF; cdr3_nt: TGCGCCAGCAGCTTGGGGGTAGGCGCGGACGAGCAGTACTTC